This T cell receptor (beta chain) emerged from a study of blood T cell repertoires in COVID-19. The sample holds one count of this clone. Looked up from germline, CDR1 is SGHDT and CDR2 is YYEEEE. This CDR3 comprises 15 residues. Unmatched junction bases numbered 4, after V lost 0 bases and J lost 7 bases. This table comes from immunoSEQ multiplex PCR, and its TCRdb copy is limited to in-frame clones, with some not included. The sample has fewer than 85,000 clones; roughly 82% are singletons. Sequenced material: peripheral blood. This receptor was identified in a woman aged 80 or over with active or convalescent COVID-19. V gene TRBV5-6 combines with J gene TRBJ2-2; 9 nucleotides line up with TRBD1. CDR3 bases: TGTGCCAGCAGCTTGGACAGGGGGCGCGGCGGGGAGCTGTTTTTT. Translation gives CASSLDRGRGGELFF.